Listed below are T cell receptor beta chains from one sample, sequenced in a study of T cell responses to AZD1222 COVID-19 vaccine. Method: immunoSEQ multiplex PCR; TCRdb's copy keeps in-frame clones and lacks some. The table lists tens of thousands of clones, roughly 90% of them singletons, with under 5% in the top ten. The starting material was peripheral blood, obtained on day 0 of MenACWY control vaccination. Every receptor here comes from an adult in good health. CDR3s include the opening cysteine and the closing phenylalanine or tryptophan. The D gene is left open where the match is weak. The size of a clone is reported for some rows only, either as once, few or many, or as a class for expanded clones.

CDR3aa,CDR3nt,j_gene,d_gene,abundance,v_gene
CATSETQLRGFDGYTF,TGTGCCACCAGTGAGACTCAACTCAGGGGATTCGACGGCTACACCTTC,TRBJ1-2,.,.,TRBV24-1
CASSYSFGDGYTF,TGTGCCAGCAGTTACTCGTTTGGGGACGGCTACACCTTC,TRBJ1-2,.,few,TRBV6-5
CASSLRGGNPTNTGELFF,TGTGCCAGCAGCTTGCGGGGTGGCAACCCAACGAACACCGGGGAGCTGTTTTTT,TRBJ2-2,.,.,TRBV5-5
CAISEPTSSREGDEQYF,TGTGCCATCAGTGAGCCCACCTCTTCTCGGGAGGGTGACGAGCAGTACTTC,TRBJ2-7,TRBD2,.,TRBV10-3
CASSPPSGNIQYF,TGTGCCAGCTCGCCCCCTTCGGGAAACATTCAGTACTTC,TRBJ2-4,.,.,TRBV18
CASRDRATNEKLFF,TGTGCCAGCAGGGACAGGGCAACTAATGAAAAACTGTTTTTT,TRBJ1-4,TRBD1,.,TRBV28
CASRSGNQPQHF,TGTGCCAGCAGATCGGGCAATCAGCCCCAGCATTTT,TRBJ1-5,.,.,TRBV28
CASSHLDTRPSTDTQYF,TGTGCCAGCAGTCACCTTGATACTCGTCCTAGCACAGATACGCAGTATTTT,TRBJ2-3,.,.,TRBV27
CSVLRQRNTGELFF,TGCAGCGTTTTACGACAGCGGAACACCGGGGAGCTGTTTTTT,TRBJ2-2,.,few,TRBV29-1
CAWSPKSLRGPGEKLFF,TGTGCCTGGAGCCCTAAATCACTCCGGGGGCCGGGGGAAAAACTGTTTTTT,TRBJ1-4,.,.,TRBV30
CASSNRDYGYTF,TGTGCCAGTAGTAACAGGGACTATGGCTACACCTTC,TRBJ1-2,.,.,TRBV19
CASSFRQNYGYTF,TGTGCCAGCAGTTTCAGGCAAAACTATGGCTACACCTTC,TRBJ1-2,.,.,TRBV27
CASSLGQTDTQYF,TGTGCCAGCAGCCTGGGCCAAACAGATACGCAGTATTTT,TRBJ2-3,.,.,TRBV9
CASSEPGQGLDEQYF,TGTGCCAGCAGTGAACCGGGACAGGGGCTTGACGAGCAGTACTTC,TRBJ2-7,TRBD1,.,TRBV27
CASSLSGGQETQYF,TGCGCCAGCAGTCTAAGTGGAGGCCAAGAGACCCAGTACTTC,TRBJ2-5,.,few,TRBV5-1
CASSFASGYEQYF,TGTGCCAGCAGTTTCGCGTCAGGCTACGAGCAGTACTTC,TRBJ2-7,.,.,TRBV28
CASTKPGDNTGELFF,TGTGCCAGCACCAAGCCGGGGGATAACACCGGGGAGCTGTTTTTT,TRBJ2-2,.,.,TRBV6-5
CASSESVGLEQYF,TGCGCCAGCAGTGAGTCGGTAGGGCTCGAGCAGTACTTC,TRBJ2-7,.,.,TRBV10-1
CASSYADTEAFF,TGTGCCAGCAGTTACGCCGACACTGAAGCTTTCTTT,TRBJ1-1,.,few,TRBV6-5
CATSDLQSNYGYTF,TGTGCCACCAGTGATTTGCAGAGTAACTATGGCTACACCTTC,TRBJ1-2,.,.,TRBV24-1
CASRGLAYNEQFF,TGTGCCAGCAGGGGGCTGGCTTACAATGAGCAGTTCTTC,TRBJ2-1,.,once,TRBV27
CASSSQFWDTIYF,TGTGCCAGCAGTTCCCAATTCTGGGACACCATATATTTT,TRBJ1-3,.,.,TRBV6-5
CASSSHPGPEETQYF,TGTGCCAGCAGCTCCCATCCGGGACCTGAAGAGACCCAGTACTTC,TRBJ2-5,.,.,TRBV5-4
CASSPSNRGSYEQYF,TGTGCCAGCTCACCAAGCAACAGGGGGTCCTACGAGCAGTACTTC,TRBJ2-7,TRBD1,.,TRBV18
CASSFTGYYGYTF,TGTGCCAGCAGCTTTACAGGTTACTATGGCTACACCTTC,TRBJ1-2,.,.,TRBV5-4
CASRLTPGPGYGYTF,TGCGCCAGCAGACTTACACCGGGACCAGGTTATGGCTACACCTTC,TRBJ1-2,.,once,TRBV5-1
CASSVDVRGAGNTIYF,TGTGCCAGCAGCGTAGACGTAAGGGGAGCTGGAAACACCATATATTTT,TRBJ1-3,.,.,TRBV9
CASSLASRGGYTF,TGTGCCAGCAGCTTGGCCTCCCGAGGTGGCTACACCTTC,TRBJ1-2,.,.,TRBV5-6
CASSQGIGESTNEKLFF,TGCGCCAGCAGCCAAGGTATAGGAGAATCAACTAATGAAAAACTGTTTTTT,TRBJ1-4,.,.,TRBV4-1
CASSSIYEQYF,TGTGCCAGCAGTTCCATCTACGAGCAGTACTTC,TRBJ2-7,.,.,TRBV28
CASSLKMFEQYF,TGTGCCAGCAGCTTAAAGATGTTCGAGCAGTACTTC,TRBJ2-7,.,.,TRBV7-8
CASSTNRDVYNEQFF,TGTGCCAGTAGTACGAACCGGGACGTATACAATGAGCAGTTCTTC,TRBJ2-1,.,.,TRBV19
CASSIASGYTDTQYF,TGTGCCAGTAGTATAGCAAGCGGGTACACAGATACGCAGTATTTT,TRBJ2-3,.,.,TRBV19
CASSVSSTGGTDTQYF,TGTGCCAGCAGCGTATCGTCGACGGGGGGAACAGATACGCAGTATTTT,TRBJ2-3,TRBD2,.,TRBV9
CASSSAGSETQYF,TGTGCCAGCAGTTCGGCGGGTTCGGAGACCCAGTACTTC,TRBJ2-5,.,.,TRBV27
CSVAPHGGGYEQYF,TGCAGCGTTGCCCCCCACGGCGGGGGCTACGAGCAGTACTTC,TRBJ2-7,TRBD2,once,TRBV29-1